The entry below gives a single T cell receptor (beta chain) sequence along with its context. Its antigen is not identified. The CDR3 consists of 15 residues. V lost 6 bases to trimming and J lost 2 bases, with 16 bases between them. CDR1 and CDR2 (germline): SGHAT, FQNNGV. A second PCR of about 6 to 11 cycles used a sample-barcoded 5' primer and a J-beta primer mix. Every cDNA molecule bore a tag from a template-switch adaptor containing 12 random nucleotides. TCRdb reprocessed the 5' RACE reads with MiXCR, giving one entry per CDR3 protein. The sample has about 640,000 distinct CDR3 sequences, approximately 59% seen once. The data are from a study of blood T cells in healthy people across ages. Findings of the study overall: Aged donors had fewer naive CD4+ cells and lower diversity than long-lived donors.

Specimen: blood. This receptor was identified in a man in his 60s in good health. The rearrangement links TRBV11-2 to TRBJ2-5, with D perhaps assigned TRBD1 or TRBD2 (6 bases each). The CDR3 sequence is CASSLRGAGQETQYF. CDR3 sequence (DNA): TGTGCCAGCAGTTTAAGGGGGGCCGGACAAGAGACCCAGTACTTC.